These 16 T cell receptor beta chains originate from one sample sequenced in a study of blood T cell repertoires in COVID-19. Repertoires were generated with immunoSEQ multiplex PCR, while TCRdb's copy carries only in-frame clones and drops some. The sample contains tens of thousands of clones, around nine tenths of which appear only once. Source material: peripheral blood. The receptors shown here come from a woman between 65 and 79 years old with acute or convalescent COVID-19.

The V call is TRBV10-3, the J call TRBJ2-3; a weak D match, TRBD1 (6 bases). This CDR3 has 15 residues. The V end was cut by 3 bases, the J end by 1 base, with 11 bases between. Per germline, CDR1 ENHRY and CDR2 SYGVKD. The CDR3 sequence is CAISDMRQGTDTQYF. In DNA, the CDR3 is TGTGCCATCAGTGATATGAGACAGGGCACAGATACGCAGTATTTT.

The CDR3 protein is CASSESGVQPQHF. The CDR3 DNA sequence: TGTGCCAGCAGTGAATCAGGGGTACAGCCCCAGCATTTT. The rearrangement links TRBV6-1 to TRBJ1-5, with a tentative D call TRBD1 (6 bases). The CDR3 contains 13 residues. Trimming pared 2 bases from V and 7 bases from J, leaving 9 bases between. Germline CDR1 and CDR2: MNHNS and SASEGT.

V and J are TRBV7-5 and TRBJ2-7; no DNA check was done on the table's D call, TRBD1. TRBV7-5 is recorded as a pseudogene. The CDR3 runs 18 residues. The CDR3 DNA reads TGTGTCAGAAGCTTATTGGGGGGTCCGGGACAGGTGCACTACGAGCAGTACTTC. Amino acid sequence: CVRSLLGGPGQVHYEQYF.

The chain recombines TRBV7-7 with TRBJ2-5; a weak D match, TRBD2 (6 bases). CDR1 and CDR2 from the germline V gene are SSHAT and FNYEAQ (reference sequence). V lost 0 bases to trimming and J lost 1 base, with 21 bases between them. The CDR3 is 19 residues long. The DNA of the CDR3 is TGTGCCAGCAGCTTAGCCCCGAATACTAATAGCGGAGGCCAAGAGACCCAGTACTTC. It encodes CASSLAPNTNSGGQETQYF.

The chain uses TRBV24-1 and TRBJ2-5; tentative D call: TRBD1 (5 bases). Per the germline V gene, CDR1 is KGHDR and CDR2 is SFDVKD. The germline V and J ends were trimmed by 3 bases and 0 bases, with 10 bases remaining between them. The CDR3 runs 15 residues. CDR3 protein: CATSDHGANQETQYF. The CDR3 DNA follows: TGTGCCACCAGTGATCATGGGGCCAACCAAGAGACCCAGTACTTC.

The chain has TRBV5-6 and TRBJ2-4; no firm D call. There are 14 residues in the CDR3. V dropped 3 bases and J dropped 0 bases, with 7 bases sitting between them. The germline V gene has CDR1 SGHDT and CDR2 YYEEEE. CDR3: CASSWAVAKNIQYF. The CDR3 DNA follows: TGTGCCAGCAGCTGGGCCGTAGCCAAAAACATTCAGTACTTC.

The gene calls are TRBV5-4 and TRBJ2-1; the match to TRBD2 covers 8 bases. Trimming cost V 7 bases and J 9 bases; bases outside gene matches: 12. The CDR3 runs 14 residues. Germline CDR1 reads SGHNT; CDR2 reads YYREEE (reference sequence). CDR3 in amino acids: CASAESGTRGEQFF. Here the CDR3 DNA reads TGTGCCAGCGCAGAATCCGGGACTAGAGGTGAGCAGTTCTTC.

The chain uses TRBV5-1 and TRBJ2-5; D remains unclear. CDR1 and CDR2 (germline): SGHRS, YFSETQ. The V and J ends lost 2 bases and 0 bases respectively, with 2 bases between them. The CDR3 is 12 residues long. This CDR3 reads CASSFNQETQYF. DNA of the CDR3: TGCGCCAGCAGCTTCAACCAAGAGACCCAGTACTTC.

The rearrangement uses TRBV24-1 and TRBJ2-7; D may be TRBD1 (5 bases). The V and J ends lost 9 bases and 5 bases respectively, with 10 bases between them. This CDR3 comprises 11 residues. Germline CDR1 KGHDR, CDR2 SFDVKD. The CDR3 region is CATGRGNEQYF. In nucleotides, the CDR3 is TGTGCCACCGGAAGGGGTAACGAGCAGTACTTC.

CDR3 in amino acids: CASSRGQQDEQYF. The CDR3 region has the DNA TGTGCCAGCTCCCGCGGGCAGCAAGACGAGCAGTACTTC. The rearrangement joins TRBV11-3 to TRBJ2-7; D may be TRBD2 (5 bases). V shed 8 bases and J shed 5 bases, with 16 bases lying between them. Germline V lookup: CDR1 SGHNT, CDR2 YENEEA. CDR3 length: 13 residues.

The chain combines TRBV5-1 with TRBJ1-6; TRBD1 aligns across 10 bases. V lost 0 bases to trimming and J lost 10 bases; unmatched junction nucleotides: 7. The CDR3 spans 16 residues. Germline V gene data show CDR1 as SGHRS and CDR2 as YFSETQ. CDR3 protein: CASSLEGQGSGSPLHF. As DNA, the CDR3 is TGCGCCAGCAGCTTGGAGGGACAGGGGAGCGGCTCACCCCTCCACTTT.

The chain carries TRBV11-3 and TRBJ2-5; TRBD2 agrees at 14 bases. This CDR3 comprises 16 residues. In germline, CDR1 is SGHNT, CDR2 YENEEA. V gave up 5 bases and J gave up 4 bases; unmatched junction bases: 6. CDR3 DNA sequence: TGTGCCAGCAGCCAAACGACTAGCGGGAGGGGAGAGACCCAGTACTTC. Amino acid sequence: CASSQTTSGRGETQYF.

This clone was detected once. This sequence joins TRBV30 and TRBJ1-2, with no clear D. V lost 0 bases and J 0 bases, leaving 17 bases between the germline ends. The CDR3 consists of 17 residues. Germline V gene data show CDR1 as GTSNPN and CDR2 as SVGIG (reference sequence). This CDR3 reads CAWSVGRRSLANYGYTF. As DNA, the CDR3 is TGTGCCTGGAGTGTAGGCAGGAGGTCCCTAGCTAACTATGGCTACACCTTC.

The CDR3 sequence is CASNRGQRSYNSPLHF. The CDR3 region has the DNA TGTGCCAGTAATAGGGGGCAAAGATCCTATAATTCACCCCTCCACTTT. V gene TRBV19 combines with J gene TRBJ1-6, with TRBD1 matching over 7 bases. The CDR3 covers 16 residues. The V gene's germline CDR1 is LNHDA and CDR2 SQIVND (reference sequence). V was pared by 7 bases and J by 1 base, with 7 bases of the junction left unmatched.

V and J are TRBV5-4 and TRBJ1-1, with TRBD1 as a possible D gene (6 bases). V shed 4 bases and J shed 2 bases, with 9 bases lying between them. CDR3 length: 13 amino acids. CDR1 and CDR2 from the germline V gene are SGHNT and YYREEE (reference sequence). CDR3 sequence reads: CASSGQRNTEAFF. Written as DNA, the CDR3 is TGTGCCAGCAGCGGACAGAGAAACACTGAAGCTTTCTTT. The full variable domain, in which reference TRBV5-4 and TRBJ1-1 provide the parts outside the CDR3, is ETGVTQSPTHLIKTRGQQVTLRCSSQSGHNTVSWYQQALGQGPQFIFQYYREEENGRGNFPPRFSGLQFPNYSSELNVNALELDDSALYLCASSGQRNTEAFFGQGTRLTVV.

This clone has only a few counts. The chain joins TRBV11-2 to TRBJ1-3; D remains ambiguous. The CDR3 sequence is 14 residues long. Trimming removed 5 bases from V and 1 base from J, with 9 bases in between. Germline CDR1 is SGHAT and CDR2 is FQNNGV. The CDR3 reads CASSPDTSGNTIYF. The DNA for the CDR3 is TGTGCCAGCAGCCCCGACACTTCTGGAAACACCATATATTTT.